This TCR beta chain was observed in a study of CD8+CD57+ T cells in acquired aplastic anemia. Study conclusions and caveats: Found in both controls and patients were around 31 CD8+ CDR3 sequences.

This clonotype was seen a handful of times. Antigen: not known. Deletions cut 2 bases from V and 4 bases from J, with 15 bases between. This CDR3 is 15 amino acids long. Per the germline V gene, CDR1 is DFQATT and CDR2 is SNEGSKA (reference sequence). Whoever was chosen for sequencing had shown CD8+CD57+ cell expansion by flow cytometry. Severe acquired aplastic anemia was present in all patients. Both TCR beta VDJ combination and CDR3 sequence profiling were carried out. Genomic DNA was the template for this profiling. TCRdb itself ran the reads through MiXCR, one entry per CDR3 protein. The sample has about 290,000 distinct CDR3 sequences, approximately 60% seen once.

The receptor's source is a human donor with aplastic anemia. This chain connects TRBV20-1 to TRBJ1-5; TRBD1 is a possible D gene (5 bases). Input material: sorted CD4+, CD8+, or CD8+CD57+ T cells (not recorded which) from PBMCs. The CDR3 nucleotides read TGCAGTGCTAGAATCTTGGGGGATGGTAATCAGCCCCAGCATTTT. This translates into CSARILGDGNQPQHF.